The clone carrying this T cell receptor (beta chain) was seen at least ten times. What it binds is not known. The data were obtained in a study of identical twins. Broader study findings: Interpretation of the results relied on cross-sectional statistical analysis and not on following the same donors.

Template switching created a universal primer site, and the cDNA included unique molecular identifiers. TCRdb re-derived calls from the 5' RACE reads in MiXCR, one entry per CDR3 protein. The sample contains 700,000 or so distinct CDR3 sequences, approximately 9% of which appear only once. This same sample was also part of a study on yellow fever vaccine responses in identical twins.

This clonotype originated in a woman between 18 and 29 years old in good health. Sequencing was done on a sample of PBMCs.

The CDR3 reads CASSFTEGAGELFF. The CDR3 bases are TGTGCCAGCAGTTTTACTGAGGGGGCCGGGGAGCTGTTTTTT. This chain links TRBV12-3 or TRBV12-4 with TRBJ2-2; D might be TRBD1 (6 bases). CDR3 length equals 14 residues. V lost 3 bases and J 6 bases, leaving 11 bases between the germline ends.